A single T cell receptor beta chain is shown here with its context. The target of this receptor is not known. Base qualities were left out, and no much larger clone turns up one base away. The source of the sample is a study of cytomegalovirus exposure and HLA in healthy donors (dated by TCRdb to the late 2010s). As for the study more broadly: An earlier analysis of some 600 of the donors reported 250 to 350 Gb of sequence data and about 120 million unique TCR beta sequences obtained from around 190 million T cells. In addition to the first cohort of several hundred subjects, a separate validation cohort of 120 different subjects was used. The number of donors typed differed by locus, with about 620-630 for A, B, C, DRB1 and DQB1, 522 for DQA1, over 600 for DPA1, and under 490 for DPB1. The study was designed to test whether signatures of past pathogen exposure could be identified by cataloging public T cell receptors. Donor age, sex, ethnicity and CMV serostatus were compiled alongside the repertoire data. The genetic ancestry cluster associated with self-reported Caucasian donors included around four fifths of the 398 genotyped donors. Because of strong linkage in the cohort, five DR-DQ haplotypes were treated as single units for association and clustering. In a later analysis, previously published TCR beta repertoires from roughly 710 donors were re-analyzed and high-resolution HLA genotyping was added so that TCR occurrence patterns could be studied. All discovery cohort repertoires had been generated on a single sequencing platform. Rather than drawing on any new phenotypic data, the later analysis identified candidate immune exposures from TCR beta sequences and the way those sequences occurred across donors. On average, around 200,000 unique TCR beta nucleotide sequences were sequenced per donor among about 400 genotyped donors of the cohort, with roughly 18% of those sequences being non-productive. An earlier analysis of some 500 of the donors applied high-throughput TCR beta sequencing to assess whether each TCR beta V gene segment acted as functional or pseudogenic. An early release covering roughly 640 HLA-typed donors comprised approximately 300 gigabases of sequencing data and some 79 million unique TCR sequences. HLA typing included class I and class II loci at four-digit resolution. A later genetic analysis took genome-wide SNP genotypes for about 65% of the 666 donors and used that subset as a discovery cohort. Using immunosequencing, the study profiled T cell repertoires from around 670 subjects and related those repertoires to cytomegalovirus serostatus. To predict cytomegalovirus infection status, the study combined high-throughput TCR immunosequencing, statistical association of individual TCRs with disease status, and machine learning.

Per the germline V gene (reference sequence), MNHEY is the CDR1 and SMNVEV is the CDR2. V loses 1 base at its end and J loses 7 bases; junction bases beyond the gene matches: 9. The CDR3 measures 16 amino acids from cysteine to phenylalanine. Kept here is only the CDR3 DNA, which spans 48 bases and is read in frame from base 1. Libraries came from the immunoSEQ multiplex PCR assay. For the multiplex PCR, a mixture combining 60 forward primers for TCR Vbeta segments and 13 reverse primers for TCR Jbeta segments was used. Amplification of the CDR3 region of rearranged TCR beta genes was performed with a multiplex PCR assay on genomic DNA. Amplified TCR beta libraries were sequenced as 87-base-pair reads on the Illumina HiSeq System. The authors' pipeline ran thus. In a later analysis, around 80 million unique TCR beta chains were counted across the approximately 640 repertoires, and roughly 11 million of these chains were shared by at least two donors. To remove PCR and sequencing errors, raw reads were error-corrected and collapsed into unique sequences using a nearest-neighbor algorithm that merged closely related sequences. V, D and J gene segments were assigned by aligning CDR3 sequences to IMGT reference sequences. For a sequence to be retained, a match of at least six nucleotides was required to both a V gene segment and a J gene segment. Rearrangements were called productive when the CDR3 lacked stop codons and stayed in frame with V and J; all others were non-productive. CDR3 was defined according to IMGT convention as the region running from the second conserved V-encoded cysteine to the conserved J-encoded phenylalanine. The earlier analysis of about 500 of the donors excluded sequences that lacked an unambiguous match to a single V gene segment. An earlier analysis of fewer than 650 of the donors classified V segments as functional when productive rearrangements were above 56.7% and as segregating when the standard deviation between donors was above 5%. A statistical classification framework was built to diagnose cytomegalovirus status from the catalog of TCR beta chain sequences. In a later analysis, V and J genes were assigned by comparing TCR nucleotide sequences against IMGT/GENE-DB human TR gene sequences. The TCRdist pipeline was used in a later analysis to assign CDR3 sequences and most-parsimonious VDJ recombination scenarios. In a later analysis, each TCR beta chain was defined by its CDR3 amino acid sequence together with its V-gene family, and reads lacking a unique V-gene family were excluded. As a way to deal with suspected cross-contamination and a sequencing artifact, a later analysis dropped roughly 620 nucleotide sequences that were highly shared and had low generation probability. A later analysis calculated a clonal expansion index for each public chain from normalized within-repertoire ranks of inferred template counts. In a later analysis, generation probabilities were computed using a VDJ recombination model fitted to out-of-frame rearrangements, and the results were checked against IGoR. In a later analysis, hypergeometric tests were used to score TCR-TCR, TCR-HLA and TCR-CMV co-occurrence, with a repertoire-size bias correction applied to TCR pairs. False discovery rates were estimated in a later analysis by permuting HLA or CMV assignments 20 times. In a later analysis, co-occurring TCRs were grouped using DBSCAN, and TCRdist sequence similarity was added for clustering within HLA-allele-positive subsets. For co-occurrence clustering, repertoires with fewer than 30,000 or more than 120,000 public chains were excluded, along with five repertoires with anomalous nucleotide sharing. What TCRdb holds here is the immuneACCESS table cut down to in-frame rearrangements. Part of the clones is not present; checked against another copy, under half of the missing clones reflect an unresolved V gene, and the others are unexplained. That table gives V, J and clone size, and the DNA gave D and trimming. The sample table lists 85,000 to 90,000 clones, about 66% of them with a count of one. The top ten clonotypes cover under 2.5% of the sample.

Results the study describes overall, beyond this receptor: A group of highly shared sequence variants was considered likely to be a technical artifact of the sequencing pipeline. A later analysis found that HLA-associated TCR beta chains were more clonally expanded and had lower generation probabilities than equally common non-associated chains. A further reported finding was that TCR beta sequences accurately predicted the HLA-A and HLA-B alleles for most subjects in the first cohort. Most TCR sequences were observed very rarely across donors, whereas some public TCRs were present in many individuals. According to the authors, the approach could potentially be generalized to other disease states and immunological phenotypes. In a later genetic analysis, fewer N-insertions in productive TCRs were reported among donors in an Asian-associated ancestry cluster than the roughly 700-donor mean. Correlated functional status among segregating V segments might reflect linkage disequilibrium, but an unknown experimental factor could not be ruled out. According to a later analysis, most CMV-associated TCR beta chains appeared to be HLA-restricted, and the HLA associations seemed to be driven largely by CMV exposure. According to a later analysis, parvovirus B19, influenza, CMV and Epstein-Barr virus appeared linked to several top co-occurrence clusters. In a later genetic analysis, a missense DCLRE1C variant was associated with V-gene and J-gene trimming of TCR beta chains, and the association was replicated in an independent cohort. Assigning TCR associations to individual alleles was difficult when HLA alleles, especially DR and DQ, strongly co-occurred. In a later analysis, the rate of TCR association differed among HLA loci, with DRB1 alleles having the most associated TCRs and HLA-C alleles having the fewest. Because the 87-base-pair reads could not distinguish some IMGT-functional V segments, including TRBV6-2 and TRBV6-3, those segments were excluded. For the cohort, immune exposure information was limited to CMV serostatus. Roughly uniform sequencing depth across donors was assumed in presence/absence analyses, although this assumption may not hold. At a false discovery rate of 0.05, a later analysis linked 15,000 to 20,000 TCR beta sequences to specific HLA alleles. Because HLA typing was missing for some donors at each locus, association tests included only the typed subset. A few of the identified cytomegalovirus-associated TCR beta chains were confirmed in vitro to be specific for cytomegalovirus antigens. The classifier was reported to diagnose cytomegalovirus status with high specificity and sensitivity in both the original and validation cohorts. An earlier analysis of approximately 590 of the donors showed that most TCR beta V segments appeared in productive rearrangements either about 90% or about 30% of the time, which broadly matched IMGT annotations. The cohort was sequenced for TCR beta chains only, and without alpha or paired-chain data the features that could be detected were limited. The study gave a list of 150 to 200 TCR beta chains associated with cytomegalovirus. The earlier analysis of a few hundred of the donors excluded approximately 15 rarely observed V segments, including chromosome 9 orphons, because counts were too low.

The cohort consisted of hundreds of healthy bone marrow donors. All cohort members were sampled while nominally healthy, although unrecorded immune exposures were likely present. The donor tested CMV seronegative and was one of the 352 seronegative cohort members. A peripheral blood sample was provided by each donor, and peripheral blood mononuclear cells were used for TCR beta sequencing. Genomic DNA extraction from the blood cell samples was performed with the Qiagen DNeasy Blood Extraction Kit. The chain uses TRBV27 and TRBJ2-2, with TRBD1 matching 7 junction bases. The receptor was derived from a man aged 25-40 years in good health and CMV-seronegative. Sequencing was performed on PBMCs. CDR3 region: CASSLLVTGLDGELFF. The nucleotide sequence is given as TGTGCCAGCAGTTTATTGGTGACAGGGTTGGACGGGGAGCTGTTTTTT.